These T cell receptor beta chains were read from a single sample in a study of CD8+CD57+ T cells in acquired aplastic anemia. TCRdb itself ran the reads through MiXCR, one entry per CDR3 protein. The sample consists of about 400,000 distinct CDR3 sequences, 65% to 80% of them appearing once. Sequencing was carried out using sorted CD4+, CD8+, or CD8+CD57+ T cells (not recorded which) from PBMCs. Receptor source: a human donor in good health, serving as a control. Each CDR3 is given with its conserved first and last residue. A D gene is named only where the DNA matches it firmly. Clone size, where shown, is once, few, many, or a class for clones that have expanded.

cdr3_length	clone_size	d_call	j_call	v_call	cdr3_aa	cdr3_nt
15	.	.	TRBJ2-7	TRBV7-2	CASTGEGYQPQHLYF	TGTGCCAGCACCGGAGAGGGATATCAGCCCCAGCATCTTTACTTC
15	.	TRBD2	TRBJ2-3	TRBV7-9	CASSLTSGTSDTQYF	TGTGCCAGCAGCTTAACTAGCGGGACATCGGATACGCAGTATTTT
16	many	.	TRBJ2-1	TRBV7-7	CASSPVVGGHENEQFF	TGTGCTAGCAGCCCGGTGGTCGGGGGGCATGAGAATGAGCAGTTCTTC
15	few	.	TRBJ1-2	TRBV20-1	CSALSLGEANYGYTF	TGCAGTGCTCTCTCCCTGGGCGAAGCCAACTATGGCTACACCTTC
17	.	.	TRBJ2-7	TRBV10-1	CASNPGPSGPGTSGLAF	.
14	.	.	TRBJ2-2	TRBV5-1	CASSEDANNTELFF	TGTGCCAGCAGTGAGGACGCGAACAACACGGAGCTGTTTTTT
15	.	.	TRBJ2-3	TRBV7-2	CASTPPQRTYEQYYF	TGTGCCAGCACGCCGCCCCAAAGAACCTACGAGCAGTACTATTTT
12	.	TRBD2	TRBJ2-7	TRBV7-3	CASGGGAYEQYF	TGTGCCAGCGGCGGGGGGGCGTACGAGCAGTACTTC
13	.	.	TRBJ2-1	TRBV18	CASSPLSYNEQFF	TGTGCCAGCTCACCACTCTCCTACAATGAGCAGTTCTTC
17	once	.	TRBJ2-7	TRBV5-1	CASSLEGGNETKGEQYF	TGCGCCAGCAGCTTGGAAGGAGGGAATGAAACCAAGGGCGAGCAGTACTTC
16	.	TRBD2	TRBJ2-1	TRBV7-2	CASSFQRSGGSNEQFF	TGTGCCAGCAGCTTTCAAAGAAGCGGGGGGAGTAATGAGCAGTTCTTC
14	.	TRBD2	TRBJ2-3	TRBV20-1	CSARVSGSTDTQYF	TGCAGTGCTAGAGTTAGCGGGAGCACAGATACGCAGTATTTT
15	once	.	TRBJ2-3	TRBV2	CASSRQGGITEAQFF	TGTGCCAGCAGCCGGCAGGGTGGTATCACCGAGGCCCAGTTTTTT
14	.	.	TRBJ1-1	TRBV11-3	CASSLGTRNTEAFF	TGTGCCAGCAGTTTAGGGACTAGAAACACTGAAGCTTTCTTT
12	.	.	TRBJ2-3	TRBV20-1	CSALDWRDTQYF	TGCAGTGCTCTAGACTGGAGGGATACGCAGTATTTT
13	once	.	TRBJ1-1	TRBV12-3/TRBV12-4	CASGLGIGTGAFF	TGTGCTAGTGGTTTGGGAATAGGAACGGGAGCTTTCTTT
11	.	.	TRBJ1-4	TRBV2	CASRVVEPLFF	TGTGCCAGCAGGGTCGTCGAACCACTGTTTTTT
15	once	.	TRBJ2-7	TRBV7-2	CASSLVDGTDTQHYF	TGTGCCAGCAGCTTAGTCGACGGCACAGATACGCAGCATTACTTC
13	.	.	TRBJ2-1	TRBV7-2	CASSLVPDYEQFF	TGTGCCAGCAGCTTAGTCCCTGACTACGAGCAGTTCTTC
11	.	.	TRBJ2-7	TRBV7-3	CASSPLVEQYF	TGTGCCAGCTCACCCTTAGTGGAGCAGTACTTC
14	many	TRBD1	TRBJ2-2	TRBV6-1	CASLRGPDTGELFF	TGTGCCAGCCTCAGGGGGCCTGACACCGGGGAGCTGTTTTTT
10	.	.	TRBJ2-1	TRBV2	CGTYYNGQFF	TGTGGCACCTACTACAATGGGCAGTTCTTC
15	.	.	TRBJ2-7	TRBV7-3	CASSVAHGSNCEEYF	.
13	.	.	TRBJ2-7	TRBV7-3	CASNLDRLYEQYF	TGCGCCAGCAACCTCGACAGACTCTACGAGCAGTACTTC
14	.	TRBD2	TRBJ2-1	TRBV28	CASLAGETYNEQFF	TGTGCCAGCCTAGCGGGAGAGACCTACAATGAGCAGTTCTTC
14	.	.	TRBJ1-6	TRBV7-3	CASSPTDSASPLRF	TGTGCCAGCAGCCCAACTGACAGCGCTTCCCCCCTACGCTTT
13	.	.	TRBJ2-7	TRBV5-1	CPSRACFPGAQYF	TGTCCCAGCAGGGCCTGTTTCCCGGGCGCGCAGTACTTC
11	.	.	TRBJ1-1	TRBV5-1	CASSVTGMNTF	TGCGCCAGCAGCGTAACGGGGATGAACACCTTT
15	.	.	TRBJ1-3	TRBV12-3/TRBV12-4	CASRSTGPSGNTIYF	TGTGCCAGCAGGTCCACAGGACCCTCTGGAAACACCATATATTTT
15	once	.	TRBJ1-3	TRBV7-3	CASSQDTAGTQYFYF	TGTGCCAGCAGCCAAGACACCGCCGGTACGCAGTATTTTTATTTT
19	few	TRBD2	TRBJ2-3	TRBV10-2	CASSERGRWRLTSADTQYF	TGTGCCAGCAGTGAAAGGGGCCGATGGAGACTAACTAGCGCAGATACGCAGTATTTT
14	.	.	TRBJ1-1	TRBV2	CASNGDSRDYEAFF	TGTGCCAGCAATGGAGACAGTCGGGACTATGAAGCTTTCTTT
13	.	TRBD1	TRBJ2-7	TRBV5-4	CARSKQGAGEQYF	TGTGCCAGGAGCAAACAGGGGGCTGGTGAGCAGTACTTC
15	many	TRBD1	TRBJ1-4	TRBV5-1	CASSTSGTGDEKLFF	TGCGCCAGCAGCACCTCCGGGACAGGGGACGAAAAACTGTTTTTT
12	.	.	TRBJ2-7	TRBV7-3	CASSSQGYVKYF	TGTGCCAGCAGCTCACAGGGATACGTGAAGTACTTC
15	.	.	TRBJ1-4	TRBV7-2	CASSRVGPIQEKLFF	TGTGCCAGCAGCAGAGTTGGACCTATACAGGAGAAACTGTTTTTT
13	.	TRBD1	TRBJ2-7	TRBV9	CASSFWTGGQTLF	TGTGCCAGCAGCTTCTGGACAGGGGGCCAAACCCTCTTC
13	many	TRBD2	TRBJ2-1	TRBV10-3	CAPRGGSYNEQFF	TGTGCCCCACGGGGGGGGTCCTACAATGAGCAGTTCTTC
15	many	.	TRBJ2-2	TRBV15	CATSRDWGNTGELFF	TGTGCCACCAGCAGAGATTGGGGGAACACCGGGGAGCTGTTTTTT
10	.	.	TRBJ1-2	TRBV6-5	CASRTHGYTF	TGTGCCAGCAGGACCCATGGCTACACCTTC
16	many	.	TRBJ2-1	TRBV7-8	CASSLVGGSSYNEQFF	TGTGCCAGCAGCTTAGTTGGTGGGAGCTCCTACAATGAGCAGTTCTTC
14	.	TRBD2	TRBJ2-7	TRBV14	CVSSLGLAGYEQYF	TGTGTCAGCAGCCTAGGACTAGCGGGTTACGAGCAGTACTTC
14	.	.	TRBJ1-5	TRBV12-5	CASGFQVSNQPQHF	TGTGCTAGTGGTTTTCAAGTAAGCAATCAGCCCCAGCATTTT
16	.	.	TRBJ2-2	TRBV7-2	CASSKGGTGPNGLLFF	TGTGCCAGCAGCAAAGGCGGCACTGGGCCCAACGGCCTGCTGTTTTTT
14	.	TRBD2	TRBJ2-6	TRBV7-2	CASNRDASGGVPDF	TGTGCCAGCAACCGAGACGCTAGCGGGGGCGTCCCAGATTTC
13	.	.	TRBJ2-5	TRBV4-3	CASSPQGYETQYF	TGCGCCAGCAGCCCCCAGGGCTACGAGACCCAGTACTTC
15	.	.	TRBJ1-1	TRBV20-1	CSAAARQGPGPEAFF	TGCAGTGCTGCTGCACGCCAGGGCCCGGGCCCTGAAGCTTTCTTT
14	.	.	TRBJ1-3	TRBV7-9	CASSRADTQNFIPF	TGTGCCAGCAGCCGTGCGGATACGCAGAATTTTATCCCATTT
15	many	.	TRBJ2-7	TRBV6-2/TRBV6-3	CASSYRGTGNREQYF	TGTGCCAGCAGTTATCGGGGGACGGGCAACCGCGAGCAGTACTTC
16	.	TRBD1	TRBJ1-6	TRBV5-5	CATRDRGTLSNSPLHF	TGTGCCACCCGGGACAGGGGCACCCTTTCCAATTCACCCCTCCACTTT
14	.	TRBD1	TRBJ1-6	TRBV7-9	CASSGQETGYPLHF	TGTGCCAGCAGTGGACAGGAGACAGGCTACCCCCTCCACTTT
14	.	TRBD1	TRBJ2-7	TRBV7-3	CASSLRTGVGYTYF	TGTGCCAGCAGCTTACGGACAGGGGTCGGCTACACGTACTTC
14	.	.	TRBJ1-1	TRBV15	CATSLTTANSPLFF	TGTGCCACCAGCTTAACGACGGCTAATTCACCCCTCTTCTTT
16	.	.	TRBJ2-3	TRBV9	CASSPIGAENSHTQYF	TGTGCCAGCAGCCCGATCGGGGCGGAGAATTCACATACGCAGTATTTT
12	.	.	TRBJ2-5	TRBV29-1	CSVSGVNQPQYF	TGCAGCGTTTCGGGGGTCAATCAGCCCCAGTACTTC
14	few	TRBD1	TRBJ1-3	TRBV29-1	CSIDSTGTGNTIYF	TGCAGCATCGATTCGACAGGGACTGGAAACACCATATATTTT